Presented here are 27 T cell receptor beta chains from one specimen sequenced in a study of cytomegalovirus exposure and HLA in healthy donors. PCR involved 60 Vbeta and 13 Jbeta primers. The method was immunoSEQ multiplex PCR; TCRdb's version includes in-frame clones alone and lacks a portion of them. The repertoire consists of fewer than 250,000 clones, with 60% to 80% occurring once and the leading ten covering around 1.9%. The material sequenced was PBMCs. These receptors all come from a male donor in good health and CMV-seronegative.

The chain combines TRBV9 with TRBJ2-1; 7 bases align to TRBD1. Germline assignment: CDR1 SGDLS and CDR2 YYNGEE. Germline trimming cut 3 bases from V and 9 bases from J; bases unmatched to any gene: 18. The CDR3 consists of 17 residues. The CDR3 protein is CASSEGASGYIRAEQFF. CDR3 sequence (DNA): TGTGCCAGCAGCGAGGGGGCTAGTGGGTATATACGGGCTGAGCAGTTCTTC. Based on the CDR3 plus reference TRBV9 and TRBJ2-1, the full variable domain is DSGVTQTPKHLITATGQRVTLRCSPRSGDLSVYWYQQSLDQGLQFLIQYYNGEERAKGNILERFSAQQFPDLHSELNLSSLELGDSALYFCASSEGASGYIRAEQFFGPGTRLTVL.

V gene TRBV7-2 combines with J gene TRBJ1-5; D not resolved. V gave up 2 bases and J gave up 6 bases, with 26 bases separating them. This CDR3 spans 19 amino acids. Germline V gives CDR1 SGHTA, CDR2 FQGNSA. CDR3 protein: CASSLFALFGTEGTQPQHF. In DNA, the CDR3 is TGTGCCAGCAGCTTATTCGCCCTCTTCGGCACAGAGGGAACTCAGCCCCAGCATTTT. Together with reference TRBV7-2 and TRBJ1-5, the CDR3 gives the full variable domain: GAGVSQSPSNKVTEKGKDVELRCDPISGHTALYWYRQSLGQGLEFLIYFQGNSAPDKSGLPSDRFSAERTGGSVSTLTIQRTQQEDSAVYLCASSLFALFGTEGTQPQHFGDGTRLSIL.

The rearrangement joins TRBV11-2 to TRBJ2-1; 9 nucleotides match TRBD2. The length of the CDR3 is 16 residues. V lost 5 bases and J lost 7; bases outside the gene matches: 12. From germline, CDR1 is SGHAT and CDR2 FQNNGV. The CDR3 DNA reads as TGTGCCAGCAGCCCCCGGACTAGCGCGTATATGAATGAGCAGTTCTTC. Translating gives CASSPRTSAYMNEQFF.

This sequence joins TRBV30 and TRBJ2-3; a weak D match, TRBD1 (6 bases). Germline V lookup: CDR1 GTSNPN, CDR2 SVGIG (reference sequence). V gave up 0 bases and J gave up 5 bases, with 6 bases separating them. The CDR3 has 12 amino acids. The CDR3 region has the DNA TGTGCCTGGAGTGTGGACAGAGATACGCAGTATTTT. It translates to CAWSVDRDTQYF.

This rearrangement joins TRBV6-4 to TRBJ1-1, with 7 bases lining up with TRBD1. The J segment lost 4 bases and the V segment lost 6 bases, leaving 5 bases of the junction unmatched. The CDR3 consists of 13 residues. In germline, CDR1 is MRHNA, CDR2 SNTAGT. The DNA of the CDR3 is TGTGCCAGCAGGGGGGCAGGGGGCACTGAAGCTTTCTTT. As protein: CASRGAGGTEAFF.

This chain uses TRBV27 with TRBJ2-1, with 12 bases matching TRBD2. CDR3 length: 18 residues. V shed 5 bases and J 0 bases; nucleotides not matched to a gene: 8. Germline loops: CDR1 MNHEY, CDR2 SMNVEV (reference sequence). Written as DNA, the CDR3 is TGTGCCAGCAGTCCAACTAGCGGGGGGCTTAGCTCCTACAATGAGCAGTTCTTC. Translated, it gives CASSPTSGGLSSYNEQFF.

This clone is a singleton in its sample. J is TRBJ2-1 and V is TRBV6-5, with TRBD1 matching over 9 bases. The CDR3 runs to 13 residues. V was clipped by 5 bases and J by 6 bases; unmatched bases: 2. The germline V gene encodes CDR1 MNHEY and CDR2 SVGAGI. The CDR3 sequence: CASSRDRVNEQFF. Written as DNA, the CDR3 is TGTGCCAGCAGTCGGGACAGGGTCAATGAGCAGTTCTTC.

The rearrangement joins TRBV15 to TRBJ2-7, with a possible D match to TRBD1 (5 bases). Trimming took 6 bases from V and 2 from J, leaving 14 bases between them. Germline V CDR1 and CDR2: LNHNV, YYDKDF (reference sequence). This CDR3 contains 14 residues. The CDR3 DNA follows: TGTGCCACCAGAGCTATGGGGCGGACCTACGAGCAGTACTTC. It specifies CATRAMGRTYEQYF.

The rearrangement links TRBV9 to TRBJ2-7; 10 bases line up with TRBD2. The CDR3 has 17 residues. Germline assignment: CDR1 SGDLS and CDR2 YYNGEE. V lost 0 bases, J lost 4 bases, and 10 bases stayed unmatched. As DNA, the CDR3 is TGTGCCAGCAGCGTAGATGGTCTAGCGGGAGTAGTTTACGAGCAGTACTTC. Amino acid sequence: CASSVDGLAGVVYEQYF.

The chain is built from TRBV4-1 and TRBJ2-7; 7 bases agree with TRBD2. With V trimmed by 2 bases and J by 1 base, 8 bases remained unmatched. There are 16 residues in the CDR3. In germline, CDR1 is MGHRA, CDR2 YSYEKL. The CDR3 loop is CASSQPSGGSSYEQYF. The CDR3 DNA is TGCGCCAGCAGCCAACCCTCTGGCGGGAGTTCCTACGAGCAGTACTTC.

The V and J genes are TRBV5-1 and TRBJ1-2; the D is unclear. This CDR3 contains 16 residues. Per the germline V gene, CDR1 is SGHRS and CDR2 is YFSETQ. The V and J ends lost 1 base and 1 base respectively, with 14 bases between them. The CDR3 region has the DNA TGCGCCAGCAGCTTGACATGGGGAGATCTTAACTATGGCTACACCTTC. This codes for CASSLTWGDLNYGYTF. Together with reference TRBV5-1 and TRBJ1-2, the CDR3 gives the full variable domain: KAGVTQTPRYLIKTRGQQVTLSCSPISGHRSVSWYQQTPGQGLQFLFEYFSETQRNKGNFPGRFSGRQFSNSRSEMNVSTLELGDSALYLCASSLTWGDLNYGYTFGSGTRLTVV.

The count of this clone is one. J is TRBJ2-7 and V is TRBV6-1; 7 bases fit TRBD1. Germline V gene sequence: CDR1 MNHNS, CDR2 SASEGT. There are 15 residues in the CDR3. With 5 bases clipped from V and 2 bases from J, the junction kept 9 bases outside the gene matches. CDR3 residues: CASSKTGQGAYEQYF. The CDR3, as DNA: TGTGCCAGCAGTAAAACCGGTCAGGGGGCCTACGAGCAGTACTTC.

Comments on this clone: Relative to the germline gene, one junction end is altered; a read error may explain this. The rearrangement joins TRBV7-9 to TRBJ1-6; 7 bases fit TRBD1. In germline, CDR1 is SEHNR, CDR2 FQNEAQ (reference sequence). CDR3 length: 15 residues. This chain's CDR3 is CSSSFEGARNSPLHF. The CDR3 DNA reads as TGTTCCAGCAGCTTTGAGGGGGCTAGAAATTCACCCCTCCACTTT.

The CDR3 is CASSLGIRAGLNKNIQYF. In DNA, the CDR3 is TGTGCCAGCAGTTTAGGAATTCGGGCAGGGCTTAACAAAAACATTCAGTACTTC. The V call is TRBV28, the J call TRBJ2-4; D might be TRBD1 (5 bases). The germline CDR1 and CDR2 sequences are MDHEN and SYDVKM. Trimming pared 2 bases from V and 3 bases from J, leaving 20 bases between. This CDR3 is built from 18 residues.

The CDR3: CASSLAPGQGAFSKNIQYF. CDR3 DNA sequence: TGTGCCAGCAGCTTAGCGCCGGGACAGGGGGCATTCTCCAAAAACATTCAGTACTTC. V is TRBV7-9 and J is TRBJ2-4, with 12 positions matching TRBD1. This CDR3 has 19 residues. Germline V lookup: CDR1 SEHNR, CDR2 FQNEAQ (reference sequence). Trimming removed 0 bases from V and 2 bases from J; junction bases left unmatched: 8.

This rearrangement joins TRBV28 to TRBJ1-4; D is perhaps TRBD1 (6 bases). Germline CDR1 is MDHEN and CDR2 is SYDVKM. The CDR3 is 15 amino acids. V was trimmed by 3 bases and J by 3 bases, leaving 11 bases between them. CDR3 sequence (DNA): TGTGCCAGCAGTTTCTACAGGGCCTCTAATGAAAAACTGTTTTTT. Protein product: CASSFYRASNEKLFF.

The gene calls are TRBV9 and TRBJ1-2, with 11 nucleotides matching TRBD1. CDR3 length equals 15 residues. V shed 4 bases, J shed 4 bases, and the junction held 6 bases outside the gene matches. Germline loops: CDR1 SGDLS, CDR2 YYNGEE. This CDR3 reads CASSTGTGGVYGYTF. CDR3 DNA sequence: TGTGCCAGCAGCACCGGGACAGGGGGAGTCTATGGCTACACCTTC.

There are a few counts of this clone. V usage is TRBV6-4 and J usage is TRBJ2-3; TRBD2 agrees at 10 bases. The CDR3 is 15 residues long. V gave up 6 bases and J gave up 4 bases; unmatched junction bases: 7. Germline loops: CDR1 MRHNA, CDR2 SNTAGT. CDR3 residues: CASSLSGRAADTQYF. CDR3 in DNA: TGTGCCAGCAGCCTCAGCGGGAGGGCCGCAGATACGCAGTATTTT.

The gene calls are TRBV7-2 and TRBJ1-4; D is uncertain. Between the trimmed V and J ends, which lost 1 base and 8 bases, there was a span of 11 bases. Germline CDR1 and CDR2: SGHTA and FQGNSA. The CDR3 runs to 14 residues. This CDR3 is CASSLGGPGEKLFF. The CDR3 DNA is TGTGCCAGCAGCTTAGGAGGGCCCGGGGAAAAACTGTTTTTT.

The chain links TRBV18 to TRBJ2-5; D unresolved. The J call may be wrong; the DNA end is better matched by TRBJ2-7. The CDR3 has 12 residues. CDR1 is KGHSH, CDR2 LQKENI, per germline. CDR3 DNA sequence: TGTGCCAGCTCACCACTCAGCGACGAGCAGTACTTC. It translates to CASSPLSDEQYF.

The gene calls are TRBV6-5 and TRBJ2-7, with D perhaps TRBD2 (5 bases). The CDR3 extends over 14 amino acids. Germline V gives CDR1 MNHEY, CDR2 SVGAGI. V lost 0 bases, J lost 5 bases, and 11 bases lay in between. CDR3 coding DNA: TGTGCCAGCAGTTACTCTGGGATCGGGGACGAGCAGTACTTC. Protein: CASSYSGIGDEQYF.

The chain uses TRBV29-1 and TRBJ2-5; D uncertain. CDR3 length: 13 amino acids. V dropped 1 base and J dropped 5 bases, with 11 bases sitting between them. Germline V CDR1 and CDR2: SQVTM, ANQGSEA. The CDR3 DNA follows: TGCAGCGTTGAAGTCAGAGGCTGGGAGACCCAGTACTTC. It is translated as CSVEVRGWETQYF.

This chain uses TRBV25-1 with TRBJ1-4; tentative D call: TRBD1 (5 bases). Germline V gene lookup returns CDR1 MGHDK and CDR2 SYGVNS. The V gene lost 0 bases and the J gene lost 14 bases, with 19 bases spanning the gap. The CDR3 length is 15 residues. CDR3: CASSEYGGASRNLFF. The CDR3 coding sequence is TGTGCCAGCAGTGAATACGGGGGAGCCTCAAGAAATCTGTTTTTT. The complete variable domain, with remaining parts taken from reference TRBV25-1 and TRBJ1-4, reads EADIYQTPRYLVIGTGKKITLECSQTMGHDKMYWYQQDPGMELHLIHYSYGVNSTEKGDLSSESTVSRIRTEHFPLTLESARPSHTSQYLCASSEYGGASRNLFFGSGTQLSVL.

This clone was seen a handful of times. The chain is built from TRBV14 and TRBJ1-1, with TRBD1 matching 8 bases. CDR1 is SGHDN and CDR2 is FVKESK in the germline V gene. V shed 4 bases, J shed 4 bases, and the junction held 2 bases outside the gene matches. This CDR3 has 13 residues. The CDR3 region is CASSLGTGTEAFF. The CDR3 region has the DNA TGTGCCAGCAGCCTCGGGACAGGCACTGAAGCTTTCTTT.

The rearrangement uses TRBV6-5 and TRBJ1-5, with D possibly matching TRBD1 (5 bases). CDR1 MNHEY and CDR2 SVGAGI come from the germline V gene. The CDR3 extends over 13 amino acids. Between the trimmed V and J ends, which lost 6 bases and 5 bases, there was a span of 11 bases. As DNA, the CDR3 is TGTGCCAGCAGGGGGGGGACGTATCAGCCCCAGCATTTT. Its translation: CASRGGTYQPQHF.

This clone appeared once. CDR3 DNA sequence: TGCGCCAGCAGCAATGGTGGGGAGGGCCTTTATGGCTACACCTTC. Residues: CASSNGGEGLYGYTF. The gene calls are TRBV5-1 and TRBJ1-2; D unclear. There are 15 residues in the CDR3. The germline V gene has CDR1 SGHRS and CDR2 YFSETQ. V was clipped by 4 bases and J by 5 bases, with 18 bases between them.

This chain joins TRBV10-3 and TRBJ2-1; 8 bases are a match to TRBD2. The CDR3 totals 14 residues. Trimming cost V 11 bases and J 5 bases; bases outside gene matches: 11. The germline V gene encodes CDR1 ENHRY and CDR2 SYGVKD. The CDR3 reads CAVRGTRGDNEQFF. The DNA of the CDR3 is TGTGCCGTACGCGGGACTAGGGGAGACAATGAGCAGTTCTTC.